In its sample, the clone carrying this T cell receptor beta chain was seen once. What it recognizes is unknown. Profiling relied on immunoSEQ multiplex PCR, and the TCRdb table lists in-frame clones only, not all of them. The data show about 52,000 clones, approximately 75% seen once. The data were obtained in a study of vaccination effects on CD4 cells after COVID-19. Before sequencing took place, the ViraFEST assay used viral peptide pools to expand antigen-specific CD4+ T cells. Culturing for about ten days preceded CD4+ T cell isolation. According to the study, vaccine recipients showed no prior SARS-CoV-2 infection and negative nucleocapsid antibodies. Cultures of under 2.5 million PBMC per well contained about 11 IU/ml IL-2 plus 10 ug/ml peptides. Half-medium changes using IL-2 medium occurred on days 3 and 7. Study conclusions and caveats: Of the vaccine-induced clones from healthy vaccinees, merely 1 of 255 recognized common cold coronaviruses as well. Few convalescent patients, and no early post-infection timepoints, were available to the study.

Germline assignment: CDR1 SGHRS and CDR2 YFSETQ. V lost 0 bases to trimming and J lost 0 bases, with 3 bases between them. The CDR3 length is 13 residues. The chain joins TRBV5-1 to TRBJ1-1; D gene uncertain. The sequence derives from a human donor who received a COVID-19 vaccine. The material sequenced was CD4+ T cells from PBMCs cultured with HCoV-OC43 spike peptides, taken before COVID-19 vaccination. Sample subset: HCoV-OC43 spike overlapping peptide pool stimulation. In DNA, the CDR3 is TGCGCCAGCAGCTTGGAGCTGAACACTGAAGCTTTCTTT. It encodes CASSLELNTEAFF.